This TCR beta chain was observed in a study of T cells in Graves' hyperthyroidism and ophthalmopathy. This clonotype was seen repeatedly, ten times or more. Germline-derived CDR1 and CDR2 are SGHRS and YFSETQ. The CDR3 runs 16 residues. V gave up 7 bases and J gave up 0 bases; unmatched junction bases: 12. Amplification targeted TCR beta CDR3 regions from RNA transcripts. HTBI primers were used for first-round RT-PCR of the TCR CDR3. TCRdb reprocessed the multiplex PCR reads via MiXCR and lists one record per CDR3 protein. The sample contains some 340,000 distinct CDR3 sequences, about an eighth of which appear only once.

Material: blood. The receptor comes from a middle-aged woman with Graves' ophthalmopathy. The chain employs TRBV5-1 and TRBJ1-1; 7 bases match TRBD1. The CDR3, as DNA: TGCGCCAGCTCAGGGGGGCACGTCTTAATGAACACTGAAGCTTTCTTT. This sequence encodes CASSGGHVLMNTEAFF.